A selection of T cell receptor beta chains follows, all from one sample in a study of early T cells in non-severe SARS-CoV-2 infection. TCRdb reprocessed the 5' RACE reads via MiXCR and lists one record per CDR3 protein. This table has about 33,000 distinct CDR3 sequences, less than 5.5% appearing once. The specimen sequenced was whole blood. These TCRs come from an adult who was a healthcare worker with PCR-confirmed SARS-CoV-2 infection or an uninfected control (not recorded which). The CDR3 runs from the conserved cysteine through the conserved F or W. D genes are given only for firm matches. Expanded clones get a size class; other rows say once, few or many, or leave the size out.

TGTGCCAGCACCCGGGGGGGGCTAGCGGGGGCAGATACGCAGTATTTT	CASTRGGLAGADTQYF	TRBD2	TRBJ2-3	16	-	TRBV6-5
TGTGCCAGCTCACCACCGGGGCTAGCGGGGAGCACAGATACGCAGTATTTT	CASSPPGLAGSTDTQYF	TRBD2	TRBJ2-3	17	few	TRBV18
TGTGCCAGCCGCCCGACAGGGGGGAACACTGAAGCTTTCTTT	CASRPTGGNTEAFF	TRBD1	TRBJ1-1	14	many	TRBV28
TGTGCCAGCTCACCCCGACAGGAGCAAGCTTTCTTT	CASSPRQEQAFF	-	TRBJ1-1	12	few	TRBV18
TGTGCCAGCAGCTTGGGTTCCGGGGAGGGCGAAAAACTGTTTTTT	CASSLGSGEGEKLFF	-	TRBJ1-4	15	-	TRBV5-4
TGTGCCAGCAGCCAACTCGACAGGTATGGCTACGAGCAGTACTTC	CASSQLDRYGYEQYF	-	TRBJ2-7	15	-	TRBV12-3/TRBV12-4
TGTGCCAGCAGTTTGATGGGACAGGGGGCGGCTAATGAAAAACTGTTTTTT	CASSLMGQGAANEKLFF	TRBD1	TRBJ1-4	17	medium-sized	TRBV12-3/TRBV12-4
TGTGCCACCAGTGGGCGTCAGCTCGGTGACGGCTACACCTTC	CATSGRQLGDGYTF	-	TRBJ1-2	14	many	TRBV24-1
TGTGCCAGCAGTTTTAGACAGGTTGACCGCTACGAGCAGTACTTC	CASSFRQVDRYEQYF	-	TRBJ2-7	15	few	TRBV12-3/TRBV12-4
TGTGCCAGCGGGACCCGGGGTCCGACCGCCTACAATGAGCAGTTCTTC	CASGTRGPTAYNEQFF	-	TRBJ2-1	16	many	TRBV7-6
TGTGCCAGCAGCGTCCTCCCGGTGGGACAGGGTATAGTCGGGGAGCTGTTTTTT	CASSVLPVGQGIVGELFF	TRBD1	TRBJ2-2	18	many	TRBV7-2
TGTGCCAGCAGTGTCGGGTTCTCTGGAAACACCATATATTTT	CASSVGFSGNTIYF	-	TRBJ1-3	14	many	TRBV12-3/TRBV12-4
TGTGCCAGCAGCCCCCGGGGGGGAAACACCGGGGAGCTGTTTTTT	CASSPRGGNTGELFF	TRBD2	TRBJ2-2	15	-	TRBV6-6
TGCAGTTGTCGTCAGCCTACCTACGGTACCCAGTACTTC	CSCRQPTYGTQYF	-	TRBJ2-5	13	few	TRBV20-1
TGTGCCAGCAGCCAAGGCTTTATACCCTACGAGCAGTACTTC	CASSQGFIPYEQYF	-	TRBJ2-7	14	many	TRBV14
TGTGCCAGCAGTGAATTTGGGGAAGCTGAAGCTTTCTTT	CASSEFGEAEAFF	-	TRBJ1-1	13	few	TRBV25-1
TGTGCCAGCAGCCCCCCAGGGTCGGCAGATACGCAGTATTTT	CASSPPGSADTQYF	-	TRBJ2-3	14	many	TRBV5-4
TGTGCCAGCAGAAGGACTAGCGTAAGCTCCTACGAGCAGTACTTC	CASRRTSVSSYEQYF	TRBD2	TRBJ2-7	15	few	TRBV6-5
TGTGCCAGCAGCCAAGAAGGGGCGGGGGGAAGAGATACGCAGTATTTT	CASSQEGAGGRDTQYF	TRBD2	TRBJ2-3	16	many	TRBV4-2
TGCAGTGCTAGTTTGGACTCCCATACCAAAGAGACCCAGTACTTC	CSASLDSHTKETQYF	-	TRBJ2-5	15	few	TRBV20-1
TGCGCCAGCAGCTTAGGGAACGGGGACACTGAAGCTTTCTTT	CASSLGNGDTEAFF	-	TRBJ1-1	14	few	TRBV5-1
TGTGCCAGCAGCTTATCTGGGTCAGGTGAAAACACCATATATTTT	CASSLSGSGENTIYF	-	TRBJ1-3	15	-	TRBV7-6
TGCGCCAGCAGCCAACCAGGACAGGGTCGAGAAAAACTGTTTTTT	CASSQPGQGREKLFF	TRBD1	TRBJ1-4	15	-	TRBV4-1
TGTGCCAGCAGCGAGGTACACCATACCCAGTACTTC	CASSEVHHTQYF	-	TRBJ2-5	12	-	TRBV7-8
TGTGCCAGCAGCCAACAGGCCGGGACGGTAGAAGCTTTCTTT	CASSQQAGTVEAFF	-	TRBJ1-1	14	few	TRBV14
TGTGCCAGCAGCAGCGACAGCTATAATTCACCCCTCCACTTT	CASSSDSYNSPLHF	-	TRBJ1-6	14	-	TRBV5-4
TGTGCCAGCAGTGAATTCGAAACTAGTCGGGAGACCCAGTACTTC	CASSEFETSRETQYF	-	TRBJ2-5	15	-	TRBV2
TGTGCCAGCAGCCCTGGGACAGGGAGAGAGCAGTACTTC	CASSPGTGREQYF	TRBD1	TRBJ2-7	13	many	TRBV9
TGTGCCAGCAGCTTAGGGGGGGGATACAATGAGCAGTTCTTC	CASSLGGGYNEQFF	TRBD2	TRBJ2-1	14	few	TRBV7-8
TGTGCCACCAGCAGAGATCGGGATTTCGAAGCTTTCTTT	CATSRDRDFEAFF	-	TRBJ1-1	13	few	TRBV15
TGTGCCAGCAGTTTCCCTCCCGACCAACCTGGATCCTACGAGCAGTACTTC	CASSFPPDQPGSYEQYF	-	TRBJ2-7	17	many	TRBV28
TGTGCCAGCACACAGGGGGCTGGAAACACCATATATTTT	CASTQGAGNTIYF	TRBD1	TRBJ1-3	13	few	TRBV12-3/TRBV12-4
TGTGCCAGCAGTTACCATAAGGGGCGAGAACTGTTTTTT	CASSYHKGRELFF	-	TRBJ1-4	13	many	TRBV6-7
TGTGCCAGCAGCCCAAGGACTTCTCTCGGCTACGAGCAGTACTTC	CASSPRTSLGYEQYF	-	TRBJ2-7	15	few	TRBV5-4
TGCAGTGCTCCACAGGGGGCGGGAGAGACCCAGTACTTC	CSAPQGAGETQYF	TRBD1	TRBJ2-5	13	medium-sized	TRBV20-1
TGTGCCAGCAGGGGCACAGGGGCATCAGATACGCAGTATTTT	CASRGTGASDTQYF	TRBD1	TRBJ2-3	14	medium-sized	TRBV6-5
TGTGCCAGCAGCTTTAGGAGGAACACTGAAGCTTTCTTT	CASSFRRNTEAFF	-	TRBJ1-1	13	-	TRBV7-2
TGTGCCAGCAGCCTTTGGCGGGGGGGCCGCAATGAGCAGTTCTTC	CASSLWRGGRNEQFF	TRBD2	TRBJ2-1	15	many	TRBV6-6
TGTGCCAGCAGCCCCGACAGGGGGGGGCAAGAGACCCAGTACTTC	CASSPDRGGQETQYF	TRBD1	TRBJ2-5	15	-	TRBV11-2
TGCGCCAGCGGGCGGGGTGGCACAGATACGCAGTATTTT	CASGRGGTDTQYF	-	TRBJ2-3	13	many	TRBV5-1
TGTGCCAGCAGCTTGTTGACCGGACTCGCCCAGGAGACCCAGTACTTC	CASSLLTGLAQETQYF	-	TRBJ2-5	16	-	TRBV5-5
TGTGCCAGTAGTCCCGGCTTAAACCTCAACTATGGCTACACCTTC	CASSPGLNLNYGYTF	-	TRBJ1-2	15	many	TRBV19
TGTGCCAGCAGCCCGACAAGAGCAACTAATGAAAAACTGTTTTTT	CASSPTRATNEKLFF	-	TRBJ1-4	15	few	TRBV11-2
TGTGCCAGCAGCATAGACAGTAGGAGTCGAGAGACCCAGTACTTC	CASSIDSRSRETQYF	-	TRBJ2-5	15	few	TRBV7-2
TGTGCCAGCAGTCCCTGGCAGGGGGCTGGCTACACCTTC	CASSPWQGAGYTF	TRBD1	TRBJ1-2	13	many	TRBV6-5
TGCAGCGCCGATACGGGTGTAGGCGAGCAGTACTTC	CSADTGVGEQYF	-	TRBJ2-7	12	-	TRBV29-1
TGCGCCAGCAGCTTGATAGGGAAGAGAAACTCCTACAATGAGCAGTTCTTC	CASSLIGKRNSYNEQFF	-	TRBJ2-1	17	few	TRBV5-1
TGTGCCAGCAGCTTAGGACTCGCCTATAATTCACCCCTCCACTTT	CASSLGLAYNSPLHF	-	TRBJ1-6	15	many	TRBV7-6
TGTGCCAACTCGACCCAGACAGGGAGGTGGGTAAAACCCCAGCATTTT	CANSTQTGRWVKPQHF	TRBD1	TRBJ1-5	16	few	TRBV6-2/TRBV6-3
TGCGCCAGCAGTGAGGGTGTGGCGGGGATACAAGAGACCCAGTACTTC	CASSEGVAGIQETQYF	-	TRBJ2-5	16	many	TRBV10-2
TGTGCCAGCAGCTTAGATCGGATAGGGCGTGGCAATGAGCAGTTCTTC	CASSLDRIGRGNEQFF	-	TRBJ2-1	16	few	TRBV11-2